The clone carrying this T cell receptor (beta chain) was seen repeatedly, ten times or more. MiXCR, run by TCRdb on the 5' RACE reads, gives a single entry per CDR3 protein. The sample has 60,000 to 90,000 distinct CDR3 sequences; around 17% are singletons. The data stem from a study of early T cells in non-severe SARS-CoV-2 infection. This CDR3 has 16 amino acids. Trimming removed 7 bases from V and 3 bases from J, with 19 bases in between. Input material: whole blood. This chain joins TRBV12-3 or TRBV12-4 and TRBJ2-1; D ambiguous. The sequence was obtained from an adult who was a healthcare worker with PCR-confirmed SARS-CoV-2 infection or an uninfected control (not recorded which). CDR3 residues: CASTVTYLILYNEQFF. CDR3 DNA: TGTGCCAGCACGGTTACCTACTTAATTCTCTACAATGAGCAGTTCTTC.